This TCR beta chain was recovered during a study of blood T cells in healthy people across ages. Then a second PCR, running roughly 7 to 11 cycles, was carried out with a sample-barcoded 5' primer and a J-beta primer mix. TCRdb re-derived calls from the 5' RACE reads in MiXCR, one entry per CDR3 protein. The sample lists just over 1 million distinct CDR3 sequences, 40% to 45% occurring once. The CDR3 runs to 16 residues. Germline V CDR1 and CDR2: MNHNS, SASEGT. After removal of 3 bases from V and 0 bases from J, the junction contained 6 bases not matched to a gene. The origin of this receptor is a woman aged 55-69 years in good health. The chain employs TRBV6-1 and TRBJ2-5, with 8 bases lining up with TRBD2. Specimen: blood. Here the CDR3 reads CASSDQAGEYQETQYF. In DNA, the CDR3 is TGTGCCAGCAGTGACCAAGCGGGAGAGTACCAAGAGACCCAGTACTTC.